This record concerns one T cell receptor beta chain sequence. This sample is drawn from a study of blood T cell repertoires in COVID-19. Germline lookup yields CDR1 LNHDA and CDR2 SQIVND (reference sequence). The CDR3 sequence is 16 residues long. V was clipped by 5 bases and J by 5 bases; unmatched bases: 12. The method was immunoSEQ multiplex PCR; TCRdb's version includes in-frame clones alone and lacks a portion of them. This sample has over 150,000 clones, with 70% to 85% found just once. This receptor was identified in a woman aged 50 to 60 with acute or convalescent COVID-19. Sequenced sample: peripheral blood. The genes are TRBV19 and TRBJ2-5, with TRBD1 matching over 9 bases. CDR3 amino acids: CASSDQPGTGMETQYF. The CDR3 nucleotides read TGTGCCAGTAGTGACCAACCGGGGACAGGGATGGAGACCCAGTACTTC.